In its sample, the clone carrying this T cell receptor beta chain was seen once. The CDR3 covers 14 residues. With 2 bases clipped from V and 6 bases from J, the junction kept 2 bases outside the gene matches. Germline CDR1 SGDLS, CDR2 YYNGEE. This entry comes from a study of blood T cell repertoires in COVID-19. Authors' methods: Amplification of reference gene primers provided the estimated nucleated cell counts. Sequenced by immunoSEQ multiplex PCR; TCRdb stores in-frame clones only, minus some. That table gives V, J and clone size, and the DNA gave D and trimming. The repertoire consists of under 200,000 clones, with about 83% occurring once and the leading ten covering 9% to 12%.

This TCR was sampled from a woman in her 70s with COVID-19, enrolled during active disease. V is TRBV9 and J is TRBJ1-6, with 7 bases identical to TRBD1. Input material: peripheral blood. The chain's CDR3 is CASSVGTANSPLHF. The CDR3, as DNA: TGTGCCAGCAGCGTTGGGACAGCTAATTCACCCCTCCACTTT.